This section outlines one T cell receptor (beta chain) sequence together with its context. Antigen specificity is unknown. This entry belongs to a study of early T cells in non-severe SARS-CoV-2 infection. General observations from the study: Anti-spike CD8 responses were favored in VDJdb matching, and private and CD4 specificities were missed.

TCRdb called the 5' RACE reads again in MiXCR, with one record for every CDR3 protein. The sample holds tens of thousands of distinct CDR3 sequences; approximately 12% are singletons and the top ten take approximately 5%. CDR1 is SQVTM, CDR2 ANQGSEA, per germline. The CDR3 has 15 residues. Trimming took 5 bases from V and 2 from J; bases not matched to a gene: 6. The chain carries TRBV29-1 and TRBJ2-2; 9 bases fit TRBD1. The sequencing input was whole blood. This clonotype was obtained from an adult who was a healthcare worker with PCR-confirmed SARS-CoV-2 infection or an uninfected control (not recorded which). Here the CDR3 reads CSVSPQGANTGELFF. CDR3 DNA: TGCAGCGTTTCCCCACAGGGGGCAAACACCGGGGAGCTGTTTTTT.